This T cell receptor beta chain comes out of a study of blood T cell repertoires in COVID-19. In the study overall: In each case, the material was cDNA or gDNA derived from T cells, B-cell-depleted T cells, or PBMCs.

Germline CDR1 reads MNHNY; CDR2 reads SVGAGI (reference sequence). The CDR3 extends over 15 amino acids. The V end was cut by 10 bases, the J end by 3 bases, with 19 bases between. Data came from immunoSEQ multiplex PCR; TCRdb stores just in-frame clones and leaves some out. The sample records 30,000 to 35,000 clones, about 87% being singletons. This chain links TRBV6-6 with TRBJ1-5; D remains unclear. This clonotype originated in a human donor in a cohort sampled during active COVID-19. Sequencing was done on a sample of peripheral blood. The CDR3 DNA is TGTGCCACCACACCTCCAGGAGGGATCAATCAGCCCCAGCATTTT. Residues: CATTPPGGINQPQHF.